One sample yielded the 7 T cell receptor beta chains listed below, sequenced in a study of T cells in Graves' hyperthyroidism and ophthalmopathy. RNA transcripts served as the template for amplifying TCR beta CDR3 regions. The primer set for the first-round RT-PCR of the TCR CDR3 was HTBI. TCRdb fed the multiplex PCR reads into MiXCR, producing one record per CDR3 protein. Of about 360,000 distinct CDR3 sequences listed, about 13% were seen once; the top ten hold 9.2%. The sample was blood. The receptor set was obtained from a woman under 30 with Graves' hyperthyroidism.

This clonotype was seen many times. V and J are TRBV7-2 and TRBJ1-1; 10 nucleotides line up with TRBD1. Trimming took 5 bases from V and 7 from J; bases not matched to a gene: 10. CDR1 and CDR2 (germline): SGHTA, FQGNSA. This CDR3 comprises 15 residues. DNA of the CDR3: TGTGCCAGCAGCGTGACAGGGGGCGATCTGGATGAAGCTTTCTTT. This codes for CASSVTGGDLDEAFF.

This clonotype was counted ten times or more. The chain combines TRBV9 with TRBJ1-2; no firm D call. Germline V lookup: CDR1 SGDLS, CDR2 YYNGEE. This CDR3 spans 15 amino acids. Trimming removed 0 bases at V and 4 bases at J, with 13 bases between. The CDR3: CASSVESEQLYGYTF. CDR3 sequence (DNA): TGTGCCAGCAGCGTAGAGTCGGAACAGCTCTATGGCTACACCTTC.

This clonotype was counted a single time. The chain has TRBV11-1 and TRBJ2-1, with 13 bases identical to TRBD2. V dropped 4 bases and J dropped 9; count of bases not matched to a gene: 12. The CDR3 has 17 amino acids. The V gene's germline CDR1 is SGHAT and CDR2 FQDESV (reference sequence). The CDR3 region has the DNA TGTGCCAGCAGCTCCTCTTTACAAACTAGCGGGAGGGGTGAGCAGTTCTTC. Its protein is CASSSSLQTSGRGEQFF.

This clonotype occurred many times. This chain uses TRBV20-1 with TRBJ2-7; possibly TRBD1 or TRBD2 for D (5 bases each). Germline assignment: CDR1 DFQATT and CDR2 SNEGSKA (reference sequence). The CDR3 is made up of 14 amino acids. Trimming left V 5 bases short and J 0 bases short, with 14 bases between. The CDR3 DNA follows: TGCAGTGCTCCCCGGGACCGGTACTCCTACGAGCAGTACTTC. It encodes CSAPRDRYSYEQYF.

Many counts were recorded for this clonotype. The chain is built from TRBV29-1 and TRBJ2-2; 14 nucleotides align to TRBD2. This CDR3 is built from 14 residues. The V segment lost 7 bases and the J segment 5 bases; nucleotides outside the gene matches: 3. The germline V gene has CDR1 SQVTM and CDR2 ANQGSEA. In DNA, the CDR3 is TGCAGCGAATGGACTAGCGGGGGGACCGGGGAGCTGTTTTTT. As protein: CSEWTSGGTGELFF.

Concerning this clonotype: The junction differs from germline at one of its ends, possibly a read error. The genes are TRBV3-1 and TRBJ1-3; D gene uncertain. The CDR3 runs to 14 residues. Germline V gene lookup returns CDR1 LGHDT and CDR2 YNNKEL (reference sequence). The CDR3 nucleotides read TGTGCCATCAGCCAAGTGCAGGAAGGAAACACCATATATTTT. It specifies CAISQVQEGNTIYF.

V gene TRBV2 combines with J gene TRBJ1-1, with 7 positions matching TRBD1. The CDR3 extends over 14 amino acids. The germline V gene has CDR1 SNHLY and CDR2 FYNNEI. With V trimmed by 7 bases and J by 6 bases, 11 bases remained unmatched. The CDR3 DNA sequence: TGTGCCAGCATAGTCCTGACAGGGTTGGCTGAAGCTTTCTTT. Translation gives CASIVLTGLAEAFF.